Listed below are T cell receptor beta chains from one sample, sequenced in a study of OX40 agonist ivuxolimab in advanced cancers. Assay: immunoSEQ multiplex PCR; the TCRdb copy retains only in-frame clones and omits some. The table includes fewer than 70,000 clones, over 75% detected once. The sample consisted of CD4+ or CD8+ T cells sorted from blood, taken in a trial of the OX40 agonist ivuxolimab. All receptors derive from an adult with an advanced solid tumor such as melanoma, head and neck, liver or kidney cancer. Each CDR3 is given without its conserved first and last residue.

j_call v_call cdr3_aa
TRBJ1-5 TRBV4-2 ASSSTGGNQPQH
TRBJ1-3 TRBV7-2 ASSSYGTGNTIY
TRBJ2-7 TRBV2 ASSWTRSSYEQY
TRBJ1-4 TRBV5-1 ASSLVGGANEKLF
TRBJ2-5 TRBV28 AIPHREEETQY
TRBJ1-2 TRBV29-1 SVGQVRGYT
TRBJ2-2 TRBV18 ASSPRGINTGELF
TRBJ2-7 TRBV6-5 ASSYTAGEAREQY
TRBJ2-2 TRBV5-4 ASSGGSRVDGELF
TRBJ2-2 TRBV7-3 ASSPRGRKYTGELF
TRBJ1-1 TRBV10-3 AISERQLNTDAF
TRBJ1-2 TRBV30 AWISGGQLNYGYT
TRBJ2-7 TRBV30 AWSRAGLREQY
TRBJ2-7 TRBV7-9 ASSLSGGGGYEQY
TRBJ2-1 TRBV7-2 ASSLGQTLEQF
TRBJ1-1 TRBV4-2 ASSMKQGNTEAF
TRBJ2-1 TRBV20-1 SARLGNEQF
TRBJ2-7 TRBV11-2 ASSLVGGTSGFYSYEQY
TRBJ1-6 TRBV9 ASSVVDRGLTPLH
TRBJ1-2 TRBV18 ASSPTDSSNYGYT
TRBJ1-2 TRBV2 ASSEDRATPYGYT
TRBJ2-7 TRBV6-6 ASTHGVYYEQY
TRBJ1-2 TRBV5-1 ASSLQAGANYGYT
TRBJ1-2 TRBV11-2 ASSSRRVRDYGYT
TRBJ1-1 TRBV19 ASSMDRVMNTEAF
TRBJ2-5 TRBV29-1 SVDAGFQETQY
TRBJ1-5 TRBV2 ASSDRALKPQH
TRBJ2-1 TRBV7-3 ASSPTGLVTLGNEQF
TRBJ2-5 TRBV5-1 ASSWAGGEETQY
TRBJ2-1 TRBV6-5 ASRNEAGEQF
TRBJ2-1 TRBV19 ASRMKGDEQF
TRBJ2-7 TRBV7-2 ASSRRGTGEYEQY
TRBJ2-7 TRBV30 AWSVKDRSPAYEQY
TRBJ1-2 TRBV6-6 ASTQTTGHGYT
TRBJ1-4 TRBV5-4 ASSLAGGRDEKLF
TRBJ1-1 TRBV23-1 ASSQSTTEAF
TRBJ2-3 TRBV18 ASSPPNQGLDTQY
TRBJ1-4 TRBV4-1 ASSQRQGGGNEKLF
TRBJ2-2 TRBV7-9 ASSVQAAGELF
TRBJ1-2 TRBV10-1 ASSESEGTYGYT
TRBJ2-3 TRBV7-2 ASSFVGTLSTDTQY